The text below deals with one T cell receptor beta chain. Its antigen is as yet unknown. Time point meaning: patch test 3, about 24 weeks after DPC sensitization. This sample's treatment: therapeutic diphenylcyclopropenone sensitization with weekly scalp DPC. This sample is drawn from a study of human T cells and chemical hapten exposure. About the research overall: Researchers reported sensitizing an approximately 2 cm by approximately 2 cm upper inner arm skin site with 2% DPC. Overall study results and limits: DPC sensitization did not alter TCRs above 1 in 1000 frequency. Alopecia in all donors means immunity may differ from healthy individuals.

TCRdb re-called the RACE reads through MiXCR, storing one row per CDR3 protein. Of some 170,000 distinct CDR3 sequences in the sample, about a quarter are singletons; the top ten hold about 2.1%. Germline CDR1 reads SGHRS; CDR2 reads YFSETQ. The CDR3 sequence is 14 residues long. V lost 5 bases, J lost 8 bases, and 4 bases stayed unmatched. The sample here was whole blood, taken in connection with sensitization to the hapten diphenylcyclopropenone (DPC). The chain uses TRBV5-1 and TRBJ2-1; TRBD2 matches at 13 bases. The sequence came from a woman aged 18-29 years with alopecia areata. Some clones in this sample may be carry-over from other donors' samples. The DNA of the CDR3 is TGCGCCAGCAGAAGGACTAGCGGGAGCGATGAGCAGTTCTTC. Its translation is CASRRTSGSDEQFF.